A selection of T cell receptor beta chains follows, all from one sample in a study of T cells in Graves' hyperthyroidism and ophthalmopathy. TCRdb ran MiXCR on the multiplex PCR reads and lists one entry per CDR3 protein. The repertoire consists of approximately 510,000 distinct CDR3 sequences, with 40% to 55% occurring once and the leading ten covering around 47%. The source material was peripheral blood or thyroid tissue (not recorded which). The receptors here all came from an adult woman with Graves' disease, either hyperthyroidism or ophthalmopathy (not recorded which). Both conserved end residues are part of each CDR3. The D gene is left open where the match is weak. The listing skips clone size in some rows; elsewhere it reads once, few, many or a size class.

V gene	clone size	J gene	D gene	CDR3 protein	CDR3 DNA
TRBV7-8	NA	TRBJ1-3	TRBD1	CASSADRAGNTIYF	TGTGCCAGCAGTGCGGACAGGGCTGGAAACACCATATATTTT
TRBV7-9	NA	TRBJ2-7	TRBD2	CASSQGLAGPYEQYF	TGTGCCAGCAGTCAGGGACTAGCGGGACCCTACGAGCAGTACTTC
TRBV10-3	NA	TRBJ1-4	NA	CATRRGGNEKLFF	TGTGCCACCAGGAGAGGGGGAAATGAAAAACTGTTTTTT
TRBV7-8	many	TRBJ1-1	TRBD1	CASSQGGFKNTEAFF	TGTGCCAGCAGCCAAGGGGGCTTTAAGAACACTGAAGCTTTCTTT
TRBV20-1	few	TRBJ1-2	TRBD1	CSARVGQGAGYTF	TGCAGTGCTAGAGTGGGGCAGGGGGCTGGCTACACCTTC
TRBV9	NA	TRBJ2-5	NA	CASSATGALQETQYF	TGTGCCAGCAGCGCCACAGGAGCCCTCCAAGAGACCCAGTACTTC
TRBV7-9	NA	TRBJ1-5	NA	CASSRTTQETQHF	TGTGCCAGCAGCAGGACTACCCAAGAGACCCAGCATTTT
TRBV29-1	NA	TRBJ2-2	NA	CRTGVTNTGELFF	TGCAGAACTGGGGTGACGAACACCGGGGAGCTGTTTTTT
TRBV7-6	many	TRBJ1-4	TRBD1	CASSSAGQGLGEKLFF	TGTGCCAGCAGCTCCGCGGGACAGGGTTTAGGCGAAAAACTGTTTTTT
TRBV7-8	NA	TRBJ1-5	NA	CASSLSGSGEQPQHF	TGTGCCAGCAGCTTATCAGGGTCCGGGGAGCAGCCCCAGCATTTT
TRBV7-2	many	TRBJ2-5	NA	CASSFQTGQETQYF	TGTGCCAGCAGCTTTCAAACGGGCCAAGAGACCCAGTACTTC
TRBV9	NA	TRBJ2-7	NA	CASSVLTTTEQYF	TGTGCCAGCAGCGTGTTAACTACCACAGAGCAGTACTTC
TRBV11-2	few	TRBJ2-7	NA	CASSPAGPYEQYF	TGTGCCAGCAGTCCCGCGGGGCCCTACGAGCAGTACTTC
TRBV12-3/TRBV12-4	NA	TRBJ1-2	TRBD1	CASNPDRRGGYTF	TGTGCCAGCAACCCGGACAGGCGCGGTGGCTACACCTTC
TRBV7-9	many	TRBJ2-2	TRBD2	CASKLAGGQSPGELFF	TGTGCCAGCAAACTAGCGGGAGGCCAGAGTCCCGGGGAGCTGTTTTTT
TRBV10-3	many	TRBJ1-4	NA	CAIVGGDEKLFF	TGTGCCATCGTCGGAGGGGATGAAAAACTGTTTTTT
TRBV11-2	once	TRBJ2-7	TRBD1	CASTIGTGLTYEQYF	TGTGCCAGCACCATCGGGACAGGACTTACCTACGAGCAGTACTTC
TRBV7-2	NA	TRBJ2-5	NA	CASSSRPGAETQYF	TGTGCCAGCAGTTCAAGGCCCGGCGCGGAGACCCAGTACTTC
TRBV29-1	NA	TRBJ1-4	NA	CSAILRTNEKLFF	TGCAGCGCGATCCTCCGAACTAATGAAAAACTGTTTTTT
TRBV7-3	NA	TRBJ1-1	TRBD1	CASSPGDSGMNTEAFF	TGTGCCAGCAGCCCAGGGGACAGCGGAATGAACACTGAAGCTTTCTTT
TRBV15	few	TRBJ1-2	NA	CATSRAWEDGYTF	TGTGCCACCAGCAGAGCGTGGGAGGATGGCTACACCTTC
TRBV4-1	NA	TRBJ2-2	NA	CASSHHRSKNTGELFF	TGCGCCAGCAGCCATCATCGATCCAAGAACACCGGGGAGCTGTTTTTT
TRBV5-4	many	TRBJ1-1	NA	CASSLRGGSRAFF	TGTGCCAGCAGCTTGCGAGGAGGGAGCAGAGCTTTCTTT
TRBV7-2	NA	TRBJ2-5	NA	CASSSDRWGQETQYF	TGTGCCAGCAGCTCAGACAGGTGGGGCCAAGAGACCCAGTACTTC
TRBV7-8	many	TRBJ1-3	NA	CASSLTGSQGNTIYF	TGTGCCAGCAGTCTAACAGGGTCGCAGGGAAACACCATATATTTT
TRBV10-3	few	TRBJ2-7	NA	CAISERGWAATYEQYF	TGTGCCATCAGTGAACGGGGATGGGCTGCGACCTACGAGCAGTACTTC
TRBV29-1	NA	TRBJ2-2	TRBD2	CSVGGGINTGELFF	TGCAGCGTTGGGGGGGGTATTAACACCGGGGAGCTGTTTTTT
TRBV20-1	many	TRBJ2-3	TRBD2	CSARGAGGPSGYF	TGCAGTGCTAGAGGAGCGGGAGGGCCCTCAGGCTATTTT
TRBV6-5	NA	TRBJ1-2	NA	CASSGSGTYGYTF	TGTGCCAGCAGCGGTAGCGGGACCTATGGCTACACCTTC
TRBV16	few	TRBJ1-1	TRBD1	CASSQLDRGMNTEAFF	TGTGCCAGCAGCCAACTCGACAGGGGAATGAACACTGAAGCTTTCTTT
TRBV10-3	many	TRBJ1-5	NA	CAISDYGSPQPQHF	TGTGCCATCAGTGATTACGGATCGCCTCAGCCCCAGCATTTT
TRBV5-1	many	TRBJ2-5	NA	CASRLRWQPQETQYF	TGCGCCAGCAGGTTGAGGTGGCAGCCACAAGAGACCCAGTACTTC
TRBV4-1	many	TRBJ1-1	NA	CASSQDWTVEAFF	TGCGCCAGCAGCCAAGATTGGACGGTTGAAGCTTTCTTT
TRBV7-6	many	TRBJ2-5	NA	CASSLVSGSQETQYF	TGTGCCAGCAGCTTAGTGTCTGGAAGCCAAGAGACCCAGTACTTC
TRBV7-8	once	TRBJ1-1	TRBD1	CASSFSTGGVNTEAFF	TGTGCCAGCAGCTTCTCGACAGGGGGCGTGAACACTGAAGCTTTCTTT
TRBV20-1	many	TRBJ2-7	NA	CSARAGTTGYEQYF	TGCAGTGCTAGAGCCGGGACAACTGGCTACGAGCAGTACTTC
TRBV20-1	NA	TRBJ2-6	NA	CSASNDGANVLTF	TGCAGTGCTAGCAACGATGGGGCCAACGTCCTGACTTTC
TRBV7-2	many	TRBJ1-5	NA	CASSSQSSNQPQHF	TGTGCCAGCAGCTCCCAGAGTAGCAATCAGCCCCAGCATTTT
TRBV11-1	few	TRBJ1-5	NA	CASSLTDQPQHF	TGTGCCAGCAGCTTGACGGATCAGCCCCAGCATTTT
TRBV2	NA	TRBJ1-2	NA	CASSKVGQSYGYTF	TGTGCCAGCTCTAAGGTGGGGCAGAGCTATGGCTACACCTTC
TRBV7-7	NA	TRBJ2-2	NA	CASSLLGGANTGELFF	TGTGCTAGCAGCTTACTTGGCGGGGCGAACACCGGGGAGCTGTTTTTT
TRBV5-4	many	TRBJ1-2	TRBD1	CASSLKGASNYGYTF	TGTGCCAGCAGCTTGAAGGGGGCAAGCAACTATGGCTACACCTTC
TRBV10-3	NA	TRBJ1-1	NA	CAIRASTDSNQPQPNTEAFF	TGTGCCATCAGGGCTTCTACGGATAGCAATCAGCCCCAACCAAACACTGAAGCTTTCTTT
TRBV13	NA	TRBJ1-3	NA	CASTSALDTIYF	TGTGCCAGCACCTCCGCTTTAGACACCATATATTTT